Listed below are T cell receptor beta chains from one sample, sequenced in a study of Ad26.COV2.S vaccination and SARS-CoV-2 variants. TCRdb keeps only in-frame clones here, not all; method: immunoSEQ multiplex PCR. This table holds around 450,000 clones, 89% found once. This specimen was peripheral blood, taken in a trial of Ad26.COV2.S vaccine versus placebo. These TCRs come from a person aged 18-60 years who received the Ad26.COV2.S COVID-19 vaccine or a placebo. CDR3s include the opening cysteine and the closing phenylalanine or tryptophan. The order of the fields is V gene, J gene, clone size, D gene, CDR3 DNA, CDR3 protein. The D gene is left open where the match is weak. The size entry is marked missing in some rows and otherwise reads once, few, many or a size class.

V: TRBV27; J: TRBJ1-5; size: few; D: .; DNA: TGTGCCAGCAGTATCCAGGGTGAGCCCCAGCATTTT; CDR3: CASSIQGEPQHF
V: TRBV29-1; J: TRBJ2-5; size: .; D: TRBD2; DNA: TGCAGCGCGACAACCGGGAGGATGAGCCAAGAGACCCAGTACTTC; CDR3: CSATTGRMSQETQYF
V: TRBV6-6; J: TRBJ1-5; size: once; D: TRBD1; DNA: TGTGCCAGCAGTTTACATCAGGGGGCCGGGCAGCCCCAGCATTTT; CDR3: CASSLHQGAGQPQHF
V: TRBV4-2; J: TRBJ1-4; size: .; D: .; DNA: TGTGCCAGCAGCCAAGATTACACAGGGTCTAATGAAAAACTGTTTTTT; CDR3: CASSQDYTGSNEKLFF
V: TRBV30; J: TRBJ1-5; size: few; D: .; DNA: TGTGCCTGGAGTAAACGGGGCAGGGCTAGATTCCAGCCCCAGCATTTT; CDR3: CAWSKRGRARFQPQHF
V: TRBV23-1; J: TRBJ2-1; size: .; D: .; DNA: TGCGCCAGCAGTCAAGTCCCAGGGAGCAATGAGCAGTTCTTC; CDR3: CASSQVPGSNEQFF
V: TRBV11-2; J: TRBJ1-2; size: .; D: .; DNA: TGTGCCAGCAGCTCCGGATATGGCTACACCTTC; CDR3: CASSSGYGYTF
V: TRBV6-5; J: TRBJ2-7; size: few; D: TRBD2; DNA: TGTGCCAGCAGGTGGACTAGCGGGAGAAGGGAGCAGTACTTC; CDR3: CASRWTSGRREQYF
V: TRBV14; J: TRBJ2-7; size: .; D: TRBD2; DNA: TGTGCCAGCAGCCAAGATCTTGCTAGCGGGGGAATCTACGAGCAGTACTTC; CDR3: CASSQDLASGGIYEQYF
V: TRBV27; J: TRBJ2-6; size: .; D: TRBD1; DNA: TGTGCCAGCAGGCTCCAGGGGGCGGGGGCCAACGTCCTGACTTTC; CDR3: CASRLQGAGANVLTF
V: TRBV15; J: TRBJ2-3; size: .; D: .; DNA: TGTGCCACCAGCAGAGATGGCAGGGCTTCAGATACGCAGTATTTT; CDR3: CATSRDGRASDTQYF
V: TRBV24-1; J: TRBJ2-3; size: .; D: TRBD2; DNA: TGTGCCACCAGTGATTTTGGAACTAGCGGGACTAGCACAGATACGCAGTATTTT; CDR3: CATSDFGTSGTSTDTQYF
V: TRBV10-2; J: TRBJ2-2; size: .; D: .; DNA: TGCGCCAGCAGAAGGGGGTGGGGAAGGGAAGGCGGGGAGCTGTTTTTT; CDR3: CASRRGWGREGGELFF
V: TRBV3-1/TRBV3-2; J: TRBJ1-1; size: .; D: .; DNA: TGTGCCAGCAGCCAAGTTGAGGGGAACACTGAAGCTTTCTTT; CDR3: CASSQVEGNTEAFF
V: TRBV27; J: TRBJ2-4; size: .; D: .; DNA: TGTGCCAGTGGTCGCGGAAACATTCAGTACTTC; CDR3: CASGRGNIQYF
V: TRBV6-5; J: TRBJ1-4; size: .; D: .; DNA: TGTGCCAGCAGTTACGGACGGCTAAATGAAAAACTGTTTTTT; CDR3: CASSYGRLNEKLFF
V: TRBV6-2/TRBV6-3; J: TRBJ2-5; size: .; D: .; DNA: TGTGCCAGCAGCCTACCCCGTCCAGGGGCGTTGGGGGAGACCCAGTACTTC; CDR3: CASSLPRPGALGETQYF
V: TRBV10-1; J: TRBJ2-3; size: .; D: .; DNA: TGCGCCAGCAGTGAACAGACCGAGGATACGCAGTATTTT; CDR3: CASSEQTEDTQYF
V: TRBV10-3; J: TRBJ2-5; size: .; D: .; DNA: TGTGCCATCAGTGAGTCGCTAGGGGCCAGCCAAGAGACCCAGTACTTC; CDR3: CAISESLGASQETQYF
V: TRBV11-2; J: TRBJ1-1; size: .; D: .; DNA: TGTGCCAGCAGCTCCCACCGACGGGGGAACACTGAAGCTTTCTTT; CDR3: CASSSHRRGNTEAFF
V: TRBV29-1; J: TRBJ2-1; size: .; D: .; DNA: TGCAGCGTTGCCCGGACCGATTCCTCCTACAATGAGCAGTTCTTC; CDR3: CSVARTDSSYNEQFF
V: TRBV27; J: TRBJ2-7; size: .; D: TRBD1; DNA: TGTGCCAGCTCATATACTCCGGGTGACAGGGCCCCCTACGAGCAGTACTTC; CDR3: CASSYTPGDRAPYEQYF
V: TRBV5-4; J: TRBJ2-2; size: .; D: .; DNA: TGTGCCAGCAGTCGGGCTCCACCGGGGAGGAACACCGGGGAGCTGTTTTTT; CDR3: CASSRAPPGRNTGELFF
V: TRBV6-6; J: TRBJ1-1; size: .; D: .; DNA: TGTGCCAGCAGTTACCCGGCTTTCTTT; CDR3: CASSYPAFF
V: TRBV11-2; J: TRBJ2-3; size: .; D: .; DNA: TGTGCCAGCACGGGACTGGTGTCCATTCGGGGCGGCACAGATACGCAGTATTTT; CDR3: CASTGLVSIRGGTDTQYF